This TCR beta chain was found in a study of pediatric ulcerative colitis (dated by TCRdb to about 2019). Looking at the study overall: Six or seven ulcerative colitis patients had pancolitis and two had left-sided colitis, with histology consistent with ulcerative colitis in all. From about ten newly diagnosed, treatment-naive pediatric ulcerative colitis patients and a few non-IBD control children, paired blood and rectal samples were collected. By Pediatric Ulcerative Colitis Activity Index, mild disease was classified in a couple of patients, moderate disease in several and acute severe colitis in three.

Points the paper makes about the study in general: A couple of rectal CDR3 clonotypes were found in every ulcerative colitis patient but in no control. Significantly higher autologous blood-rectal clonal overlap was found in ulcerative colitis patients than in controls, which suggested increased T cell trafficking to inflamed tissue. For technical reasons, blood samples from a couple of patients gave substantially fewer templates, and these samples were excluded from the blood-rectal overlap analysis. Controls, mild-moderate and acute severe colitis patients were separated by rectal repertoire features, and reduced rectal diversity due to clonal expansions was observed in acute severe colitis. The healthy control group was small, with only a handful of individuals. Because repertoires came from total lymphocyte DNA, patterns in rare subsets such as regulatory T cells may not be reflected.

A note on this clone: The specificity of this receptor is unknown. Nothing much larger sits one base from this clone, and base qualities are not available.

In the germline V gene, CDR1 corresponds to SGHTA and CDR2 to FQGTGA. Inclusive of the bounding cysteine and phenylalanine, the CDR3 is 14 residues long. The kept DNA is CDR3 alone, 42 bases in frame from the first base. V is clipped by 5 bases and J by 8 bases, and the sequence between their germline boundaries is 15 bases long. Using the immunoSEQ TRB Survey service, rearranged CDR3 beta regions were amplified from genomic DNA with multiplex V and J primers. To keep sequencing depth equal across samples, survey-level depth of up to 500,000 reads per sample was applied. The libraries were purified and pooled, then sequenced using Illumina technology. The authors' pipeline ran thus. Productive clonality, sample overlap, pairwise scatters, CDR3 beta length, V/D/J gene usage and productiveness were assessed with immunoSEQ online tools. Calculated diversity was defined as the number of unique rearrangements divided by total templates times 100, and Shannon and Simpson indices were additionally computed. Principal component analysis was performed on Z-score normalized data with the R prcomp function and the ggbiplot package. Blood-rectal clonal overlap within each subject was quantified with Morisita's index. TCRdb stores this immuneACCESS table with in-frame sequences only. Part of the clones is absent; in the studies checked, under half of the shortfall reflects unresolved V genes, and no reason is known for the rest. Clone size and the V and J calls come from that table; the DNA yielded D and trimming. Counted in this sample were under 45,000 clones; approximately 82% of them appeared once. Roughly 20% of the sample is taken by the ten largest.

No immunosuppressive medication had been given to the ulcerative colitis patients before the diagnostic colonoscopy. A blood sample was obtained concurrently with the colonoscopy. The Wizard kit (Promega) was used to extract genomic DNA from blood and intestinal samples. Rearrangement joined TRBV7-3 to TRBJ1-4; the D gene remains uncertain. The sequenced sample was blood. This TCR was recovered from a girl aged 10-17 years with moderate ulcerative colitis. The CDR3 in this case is CASSPPRRGEKLFF. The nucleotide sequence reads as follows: TGTGCCAGCAGCCCTCCCCGGCGCGGGGAAAAACTGTTTTTT.